Below, 3 T cell receptor beta chains from the same sample are listed, as sequenced in a study of CD8+CD57+ T cells in acquired aplastic anemia. Genomic DNA constituted the template upon which TCR beta VDJ and CDR3 profiling was performed. TCRdb independently ran MiXCR on the reads; one entry per CDR3 protein. This table holds roughly 170,000 distinct CDR3 sequences, less than 50% found once. In patients chosen for sequencing, flow cytometry had shown CD8+CD57+ cell expansion. Sequenced input: sorted CD4+, CD8+, or CD8+CD57+ T cells (not recorded which) from PBMCs. The receptors come from a human donor with aplastic anemia.

V is TRBV9 and J is TRBJ2-3; 9 nucleotides match TRBD2. V was clipped by 0 bases and J by 5 bases; unmatched bases: 4. The CDR3 length is 15 residues. CDR1 is SGDLS and CDR2 is YYNGEE in the germline V gene. In DNA form, the CDR3 reads TGTGCCAGCAGCGTAGCAGGTAGCGGGGGAGATACGCAGTATTTT. It encodes CASSVAGSGGDTQYF.

About this clonotype: One end of the junction varies from germline; a read error may be responsible. This chain links TRBV29-1 with TRBJ2-5, with D perhaps assigned TRBD1 or TRBD2 (6 bases each). The germline V gene encodes CDR1 SQVTM and CDR2 ANQGSEA. The CDR3 has 11 residues. DNA for the CDR3: TGCAGCGTTGAGCGGGACAAGCGGAGTAACTTC. This translates into CSVERDKRSNF.

The J gene is TRBJ1-6, the V gene TRBV29-1; D perhaps matches TRBD1 (5 bases). This CDR3 has 12 residues. Germline V gives CDR1 SQVTM, CDR2 ANQGSEA. V lost 7 bases and J lost 7, with 11 bases in between. As DNA, the CDR3 is TGCAGCGCTGGGGAGGGGAATTCACCCCTCCACTTT. Protein sequence: CSAGEGNSPLHF.